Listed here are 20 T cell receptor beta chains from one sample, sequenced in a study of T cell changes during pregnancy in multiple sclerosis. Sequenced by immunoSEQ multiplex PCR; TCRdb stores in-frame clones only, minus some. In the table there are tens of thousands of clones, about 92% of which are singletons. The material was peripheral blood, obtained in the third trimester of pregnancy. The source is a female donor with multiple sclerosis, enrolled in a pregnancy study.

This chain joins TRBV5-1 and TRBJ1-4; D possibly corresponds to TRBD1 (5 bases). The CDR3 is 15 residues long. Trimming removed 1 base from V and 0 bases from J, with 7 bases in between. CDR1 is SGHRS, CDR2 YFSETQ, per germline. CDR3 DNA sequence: TGCGCCAGCAGCTTGTCGGGGGCAACTAATGAAAAACTGTTTTTT. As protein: CASSLSGATNEKLFF.

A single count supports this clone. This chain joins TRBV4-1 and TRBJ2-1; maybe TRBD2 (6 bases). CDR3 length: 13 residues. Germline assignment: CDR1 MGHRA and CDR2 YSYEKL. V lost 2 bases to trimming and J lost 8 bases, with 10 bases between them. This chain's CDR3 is CASSQPSAHEQFF. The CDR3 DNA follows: TGCGCCAGCAGCCAACCTAGCGCGCATGAGCAGTTCTTC.

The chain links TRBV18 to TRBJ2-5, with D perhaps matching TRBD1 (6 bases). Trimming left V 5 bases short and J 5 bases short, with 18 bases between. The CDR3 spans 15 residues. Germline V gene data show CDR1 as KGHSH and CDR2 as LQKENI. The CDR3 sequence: CASSLQGPHEETQYF. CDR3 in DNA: TGTGCCAGCTCATTACAGGGTCCGCACGAGGAGACCCAGTACTTC. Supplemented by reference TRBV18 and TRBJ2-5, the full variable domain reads NAGVMQNPRHLVRRRGQEARLRCSPMKGHSHVYWYRQLPEEGLKFMVYLQKENIIDESGMPKERFSAEFPKEGPSILRIQQVVRGDSAAYFCASSLQGPHEETQYFGPGTRLLVL.

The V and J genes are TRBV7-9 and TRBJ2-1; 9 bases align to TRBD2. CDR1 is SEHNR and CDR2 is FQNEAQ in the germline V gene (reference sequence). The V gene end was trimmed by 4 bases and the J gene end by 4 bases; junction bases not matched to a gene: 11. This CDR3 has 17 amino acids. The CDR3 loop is CASSSLGLRGGYNEQFF. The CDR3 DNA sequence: TGTGCCAGCAGCTCCCTTGGGCTGCGGGGGGGTTACAATGAGCAGTTCTTC. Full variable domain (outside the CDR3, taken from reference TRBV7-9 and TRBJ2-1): DTGVSQNPRHKITKRGQNVTFRCDPISEHNRLYWYRQTLGQGPEFLTYFQNEAQLEKSRLLSDRFSAERPKGSFSTLEIQRTEQGDSAMYLCASSSLGLRGGYNEQFFGPGTRLTVL.

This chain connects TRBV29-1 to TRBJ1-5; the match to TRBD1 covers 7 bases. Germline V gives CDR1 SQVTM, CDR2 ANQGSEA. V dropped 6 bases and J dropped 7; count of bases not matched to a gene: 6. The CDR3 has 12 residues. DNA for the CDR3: TGCAGCGTGCCCAGGGGGAAGCAGCCCCAGCATTTT. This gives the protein CSVPRGKQPQHF.

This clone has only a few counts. The CDR3 DNA is TGCGCCAGCAGCGCTACGGCAGGGTACTACGAGCAGTACTTC. This sequence encodes CASSATAGYYEQYF. The chain has TRBV10-1 and TRBJ2-7, with a weak D call TRBD1 (5 bases). In germline, CDR1 is WNHNN, CDR2 SYGVQD (reference sequence). The V end was cut by 6 bases, the J end by 3 bases, with 15 bases between. This CDR3 is built from 14 residues.

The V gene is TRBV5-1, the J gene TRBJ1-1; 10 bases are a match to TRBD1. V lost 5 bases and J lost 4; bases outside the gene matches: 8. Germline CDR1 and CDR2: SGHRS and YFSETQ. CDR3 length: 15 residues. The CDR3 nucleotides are TGCGCCAGCAGTACGGGACAGGGGACGGGCACTGAAGCTTTCTTT. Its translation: CASSTGQGTGTEAFF.

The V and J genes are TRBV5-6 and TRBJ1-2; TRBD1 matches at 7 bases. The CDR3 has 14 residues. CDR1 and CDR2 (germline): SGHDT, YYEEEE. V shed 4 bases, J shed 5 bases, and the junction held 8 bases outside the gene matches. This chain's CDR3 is CASSTKGQRYGYTF. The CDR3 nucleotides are TGTGCCAGCAGCACGAAGGGACAGCGTTATGGCTACACCTTC.

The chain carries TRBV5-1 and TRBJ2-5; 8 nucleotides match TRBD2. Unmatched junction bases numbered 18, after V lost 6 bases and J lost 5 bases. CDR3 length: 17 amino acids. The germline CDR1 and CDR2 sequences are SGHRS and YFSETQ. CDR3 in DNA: TGCGCCAGCAAGGAGGGGAGACTAGCGCTTCTCCCGGAGACCCAGTACTTC. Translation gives CASKEGRLALLPETQYF.

DNA of the CDR3: TGTGCCAGCAGTGCTGTTAGCGCCTACGAGCAGTACTTC. Translating gives CASSAVSAYEQYF. V and J are TRBV6-1 and TRBJ2-7; perhaps TRBD2 as D (5 bases). Per germline, CDR1 MNHNS and CDR2 SASEGT. V was pared by 4 bases and J by 2 bases, with 9 bases between. The CDR3 length is 13 residues.

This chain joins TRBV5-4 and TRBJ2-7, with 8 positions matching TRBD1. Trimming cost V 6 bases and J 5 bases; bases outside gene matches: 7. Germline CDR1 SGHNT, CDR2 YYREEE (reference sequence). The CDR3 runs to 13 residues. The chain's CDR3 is CASTRTGWHEQYF. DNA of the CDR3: TGTGCCAGCACCAGGACAGGGTGGCACGAGCAGTACTTC.

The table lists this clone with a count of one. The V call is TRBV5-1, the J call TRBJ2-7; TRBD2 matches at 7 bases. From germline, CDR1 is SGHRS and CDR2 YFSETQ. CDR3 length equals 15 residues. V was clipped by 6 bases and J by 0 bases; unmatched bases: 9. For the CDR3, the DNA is TGCGCCAGCAATGGAGGGAGGGAACTCTCCTACGAGCAGTACTTC. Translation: CASNGGRELSYEQYF.

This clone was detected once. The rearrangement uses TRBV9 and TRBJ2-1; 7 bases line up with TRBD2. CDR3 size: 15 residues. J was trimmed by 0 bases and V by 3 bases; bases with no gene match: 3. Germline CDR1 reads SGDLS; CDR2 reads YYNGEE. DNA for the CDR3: TGTGCCAGCAGCGAGCGGGGCTCCTCCTACAATGAGCAGTTCTTC. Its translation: CASSERGSSYNEQFF. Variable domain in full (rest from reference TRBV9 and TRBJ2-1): DSGVTQTPKHLITATGQRVTLRCSPRSGDLSVYWYQQSLDQGLQFLIQYYNGEERAKGNILERFSAQQFPDLHSELNLSSLELGDSALYFCASSERGSSYNEQFFGPGTRLTVL.

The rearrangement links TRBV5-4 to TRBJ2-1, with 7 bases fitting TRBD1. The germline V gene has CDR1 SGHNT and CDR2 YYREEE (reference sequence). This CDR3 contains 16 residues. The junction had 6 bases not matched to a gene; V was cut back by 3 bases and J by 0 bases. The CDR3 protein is CASSSQGQSSYNEQFF. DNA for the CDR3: TGTGCCAGCAGCTCGCAGGGACAGAGCTCCTACAATGAGCAGTTCTTC.

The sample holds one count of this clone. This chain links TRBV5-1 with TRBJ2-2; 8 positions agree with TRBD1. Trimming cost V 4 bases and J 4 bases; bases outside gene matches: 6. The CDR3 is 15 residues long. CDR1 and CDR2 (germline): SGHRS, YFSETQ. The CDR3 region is CASSRDRGSTGELFF. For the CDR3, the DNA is TGCGCCAGCAGCCGAGACAGGGGATCCACCGGGGAGCTGTTTTTT.

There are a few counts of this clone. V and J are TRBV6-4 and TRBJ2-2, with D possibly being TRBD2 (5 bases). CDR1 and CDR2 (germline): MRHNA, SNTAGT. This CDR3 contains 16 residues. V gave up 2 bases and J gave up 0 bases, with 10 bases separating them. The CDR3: CASSDRAGTNTGELFF. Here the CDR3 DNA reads TGTGCCAGCAGTGACCGGGCGGGCACGAACACCGGGGAGCTGTTTTTT.

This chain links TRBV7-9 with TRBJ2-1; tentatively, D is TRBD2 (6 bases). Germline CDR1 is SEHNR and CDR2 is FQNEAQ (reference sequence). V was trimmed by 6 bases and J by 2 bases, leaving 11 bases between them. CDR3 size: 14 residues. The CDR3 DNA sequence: TGTGCCAGCAGTAGCGGACTAACCTACAATGAGCAGTTCTTC. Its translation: CASSSGLTYNEQFF.

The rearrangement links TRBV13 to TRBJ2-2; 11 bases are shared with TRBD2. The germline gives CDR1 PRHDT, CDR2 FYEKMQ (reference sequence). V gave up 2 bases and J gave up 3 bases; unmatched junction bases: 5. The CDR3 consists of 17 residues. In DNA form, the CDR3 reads TGTGCCAGCAGCTTAAGTACTAGCGGGAGCTACACCGGGGAGCTGTTTTTT. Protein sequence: CASSLSTSGSYTGELFF.

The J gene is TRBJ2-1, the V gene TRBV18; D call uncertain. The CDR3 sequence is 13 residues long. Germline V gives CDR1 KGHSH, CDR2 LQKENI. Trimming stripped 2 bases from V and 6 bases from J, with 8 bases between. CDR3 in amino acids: CASSPSRGNEQFF. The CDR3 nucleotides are TGTGCCAGCTCACCATCCCGAGGCAATGAGCAGTTCTTC.

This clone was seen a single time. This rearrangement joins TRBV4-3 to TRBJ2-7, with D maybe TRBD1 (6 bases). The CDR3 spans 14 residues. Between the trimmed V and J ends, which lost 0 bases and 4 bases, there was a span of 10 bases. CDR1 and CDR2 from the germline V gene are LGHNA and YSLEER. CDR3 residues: CASSQDRGPYEQYF. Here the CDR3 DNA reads TGCGCCAGCAGCCAAGACAGGGGTCCTTACGAGCAGTACTTC.